Described below is a single T cell receptor (beta chain) sequence and its context. Its antigen is unidentified. Here immunoSEQ multiplex PCR was the method, and the copy in TCRdb shows in-frame clones only, minus some. The sample has 150,000 or so clones, 90% seen once. Trimming shortened V by 1 base and J by 0 bases, and 6 bases separated the two germline ends. CDR3 length: 14 residues. Germline loops: CDR1 MGHRA, CDR2 YSYEKL. The data belong to a study of cytomegalovirus exposure and HLA in healthy donors. Study at large: A subsequent analysis stated that the 95 to 150 validation repertoires were run on the same platform as the approximately 660 first-cohort repertoires. Findings and caveats of the study: The majority of TCR sequences were rare, yet some public TCRs appeared in many donors.

Separate from the 666-subject first cohort was the approximately 110-subject validation cohort, to which the donors belonged. The origin of this receptor is a woman aged 30 to 39 in good health and CMV-seropositive. The chain has TRBV4-1 and TRBJ1-2; possible D gene TRBD1, 5 bases. Sequenced sample: PBMCs. Here the CDR3 DNA reads TGCGCCAGCAGCCAAGGGACATCTAACTATGGCTACACCTTC. Translated: CASSQGTSNYGYTF.